This T cell receptor beta chain was found in a study of sequential checkpoint blockade in melanoma. The treatment was: randomized to nivolumab then ipilimumab (arm A) or the reverse (arm B). The sample holds one count of this clone. J was trimmed by 4 bases and V by 1 base; bases with no gene match: 9. The CDR3 consists of 16 residues. Germline-derived CDR1 and CDR2 are SGHKS and YYEKEE (reference sequence). Produced via immunoSEQ multiplex PCR; TCRdb's table is partial and in-frame only. The data contain fewer than 35,000 clones, roughly 90% of them singletons. The material sequenced was CD8+ T cells sorted from blood (inferred from file names), taken from a patient given nivolumab and ipilimumab in sequence. This clonotype originated in a human donor with melanoma. The V call is TRBV5-5, the J call TRBJ2-7; 9 positions agree with TRBD2. CDR3 in amino acids: CASSLPTSGYGYEQYF. DNA for the CDR3: TGTGCCAGCAGCTTGCCGACTAGCGGCTATGGGTACGAGCAGTACTTC.